This TCR beta chain was captured by sequencing in a study of T cell changes during pregnancy in multiple sclerosis (dated by TCRdb to between 2018 and 2021). Regarding the study in general: Changes in the T cell repertoire over the course of pregnancy were examined in this study in women with multiple sclerosis.

Library prep was done by the immunoSEQ multiplex PCR assay. TCRdb re-hosts the immuneACCESS table, in-frame sequences only. Its copies lack some clones; in the studies checked, an unresolved V gene accounts for under half of them, and the cause for the rest is not known. Counted in this sample were around 30,000 clones; 87% of them appeared once. In total, the top ten clones hold about 9.5% of the sample. From V the trimming removes 0 bases and from J it removes 6 bases, while the gene matches leave 7 bases of the junction unaccounted for. CDR1 and CDR2, per the germline V gene, are SGHDN and FVKESK. From the cysteine through the phenylalanine, the CDR3 covers 15 amino acids. Of all the DNA, just the CDR3 is kept, 45 bases in frame from base 1. As regards this clone: What antigen it recognizes has not been identified. No quality values exist for individual bases; no much larger clone is one base distant.

This TCR derives from a female donor with multiple sclerosis, enrolled in a pregnancy study. The chain uses TRBV14 and TRBJ1-2, and TRBD1 aligns with 7 junction nucleotides. The sequences come from CD8+ T cells from peripheral blood mononuclear cells, collected in the first trimester of pregnancy. The DNA is as follows: TGTGCCAGCAGCCAAGATCTCGGACAGGTACATGGCTACACCTTC. Translated, this is CASSQDLGQVHGYTF.